These T cell receptor beta chains were read from a single sample in a study of T cells in Graves' hyperthyroidism and ophthalmopathy. TCRdb reprocessed the multiplex PCR reads with MiXCR, giving one entry per CDR3 protein. Of roughly 530,000 distinct CDR3 sequences listed, over 15% are singletons. What was sequenced was blood. These receptors all come from a woman aged 18-29 years with Graves' ophthalmopathy. CDR3s include the opening cysteine and the closing phenylalanine or tryptophan. The D gene is left open where the match is weak. The size of a clone is reported for some rows only, either as once, few or many, or as a class for expanded clones.

CDR3nt: TGCAGTGCCCCGGAGGACTCGGCCCCGAGGAGGCAGTATTTT
CDR3aa: CSAPEDSAPRRQYF
abundance: -
j_gene: TRBJ2-3
v_gene: TRBV20-1
d_gene: -

CDR3nt: TGCAGCGTTGAGGCTACCGGGGACCACCCCATAAAGACCCAGTACTTC
CDR3aa: CSVEATGDHPIKTQYF
abundance: few
j_gene: TRBJ2-5
v_gene: TRBV29-1
d_gene: -

CDR3nt: TGTGCCAGTATCCCCACCACCACAGGGCGAGGCGACTATGGCTACACCTTC
CDR3aa: CASIPTTTGRGDYGYTF
abundance: -
j_gene: TRBJ1-2
v_gene: TRBV19
d_gene: -

CDR3nt: TGTGCCAGCAGTACTCTGTTCCGGGACAGGGGGCAGCTTCAGCCCCAGCATTTT
CDR3aa: CASSTLFRDRGQLQPQHF
abundance: many
j_gene: TRBJ1-5
v_gene: TRBV28
d_gene: TRBD1

CDR3nt: TGTGCCAGCAGTTACTGGGGGGCTACCTACAATGAGCAGTTCTTC
CDR3aa: CASSYWGATYNEQFF
abundance: few
j_gene: TRBJ2-1
v_gene: TRBV6-9
d_gene: -

CDR3nt: TGCAGTGCTAGAGATGTGGCGGGAGGGTTTGGTCACAATGAGCAGTTCTTC
CDR3aa: CSARDVAGGFGHNEQFF
abundance: many
j_gene: TRBJ2-1
v_gene: TRBV20-1
d_gene: TRBD2

CDR3nt: TGCGCCAGCAGCCAAGTCCCAGGGTCCGAGCAGTACTTC
CDR3aa: CASSQVPGSEQYF
abundance: -
j_gene: TRBJ2-7
v_gene: TRBV4-1
d_gene: -

CDR3nt: TGTGCCAGCAGTTTTGCTCAGGGGGTGGATGAAAAACTGTTTTTT
CDR3aa: CASSFAQGVDEKLFF
abundance: many
j_gene: TRBJ1-4
v_gene: TRBV28
d_gene: TRBD1

CDR3nt: TGCGCCAGCAGCCCTCAGGGATTTGGGGAAAAACTGTTTTTT
CDR3aa: CASSPQGFGEKLFF
abundance: few
j_gene: TRBJ1-4
v_gene: TRBV4-1
d_gene: -

CDR3nt: TGTGCCAGCAGTGCTCTAGCGGGAGGGGCGACCCAGTACTTC
CDR3aa: CASSALAGGATQYF
abundance: many
j_gene: TRBJ2-5
v_gene: TRBV2
d_gene: TRBD2

CDR3nt: TGCGCCAGCAGCTTGCTGGGGAATAGCAATCAGCCCCAGCATTTT
CDR3aa: CASSLLGNSNQPQHF
abundance: many
j_gene: TRBJ1-5
v_gene: TRBV7-8
d_gene: -

CDR3nt: TGTGCCAGCAGTTTTAGGAGTTCGTCTTCCTACGAGCAGTACTTC
CDR3aa: CASSFRSSSSYEQYF
abundance: many
j_gene: TRBJ2-7
v_gene: TRBV28
d_gene: -

CDR3nt: TGTGCCAGCAGTTTATCGACTAGCGCGAACACCGGGGAGCTGTTTTTT
CDR3aa: CASSLSTSANTGELFF
abundance: -
j_gene: TRBJ2-2
v_gene: TRBV27
d_gene: TRBD2

CDR3nt: TGTGCCAGCAGCTTAGTTAAAGGAGCGGGTACAGATACGCAGTATTTT
CDR3aa: CASSLVKGAGTDTQYF
abundance: -
j_gene: TRBJ2-3
v_gene: TRBV7-2
d_gene: -

CDR3nt: TGTGCCAGCAGCCAAGTGACAGGGTGGGGTACTGAAGCTTTCTTT
CDR3aa: CASSQVTGWGTEAFF
abundance: -
j_gene: TRBJ1-1
v_gene: TRBV3-1
d_gene: TRBD1

CDR3nt: TGCGCCAGCAGGGGCTCCTACGAGCAGTACTTC
CDR3aa: CASRGSYEQYF
abundance: many
j_gene: TRBJ2-7
v_gene: TRBV5-1
d_gene: -

CDR3nt: TGTGCCACGAGAAGTAGCTATGGCTACACCTTC
CDR3aa: CATRSSYGYTF
abundance: many
j_gene: TRBJ1-2
v_gene: TRBV28
d_gene: -

CDR3nt: TGTGCCAGCAGCTTAGAGGCGTCTGGGGCCAACGTCCTGACTTTC
CDR3aa: CASSLEASGANVLTF
abundance: -
j_gene: TRBJ2-6
v_gene: TRBV11-2
d_gene: -

CDR3nt: TGCGCCAGCAGCCCTTCAGACCTGGACTATAATTCACCCCTCCACTTT
CDR3aa: CASSPSDLDYNSPLHF
abundance: -
j_gene: TRBJ1-6
v_gene: TRBV5-1
d_gene: -

CDR3nt: TGTGCCAGCAGTTACGGGACAGGGTTCGAGCAGTACTTC
CDR3aa: CASSYGTGFEQYF
abundance: many
j_gene: TRBJ2-7
v_gene: TRBV27
d_gene: TRBD1

CDR3nt: TGTGCCAGCTCACCAGGGGCGCAGAGTATCTACGAGCAGTACTTC
CDR3aa: CASSPGAQSIYEQYF
abundance: many
j_gene: TRBJ2-7
v_gene: TRBV18
d_gene: -

CDR3nt: TGCGCCAGCAGCCAAGGGTTATTAGGCGGGGGGGCTAAATATGAGCAGTTCTTC
CDR3aa: CASSQGLLGGGAKYEQFF
abundance: -
j_gene: TRBJ2-1
v_gene: TRBV4-3
d_gene: TRBD2

CDR3nt: TGCGCCAGCAGCTTGGAGACAGTTTATGGCTACACCTTC
CDR3aa: CASSLETVYGYTF
abundance: many
j_gene: TRBJ1-2
v_gene: TRBV7-8
d_gene: -

CDR3nt: TGTGCCAGCAGGGGACTAGAGGATACGCAGTATTTT
CDR3aa: CASRGLEDTQYF
abundance: -
j_gene: TRBJ2-3
v_gene: TRBV6-1
d_gene: TRBD2

CDR3nt: TGCGCCAGCAGCCAAATCCCTACACGGAACACCGGGGAGCTGTTTTTT
CDR3aa: CASSQIPTRNTGELFF
abundance: -
j_gene: TRBJ2-2
v_gene: TRBV4-1
d_gene: -

CDR3nt: TGTGCCAGCAGCCATCAGGCGAACACTGAAGCTTTCTTT
CDR3aa: CASSHQANTEAFF
abundance: many
j_gene: TRBJ1-1
v_gene: TRBV3-1
d_gene: -

CDR3nt: TGTGCCAGCAGTTACGTCAGCGGGAGCTCCTACGAGCAGTACTTC
CDR3aa: CASSYVSGSSYEQYF
abundance: many
j_gene: TRBJ2-7
v_gene: TRBV6-5
d_gene: TRBD2

CDR3nt: TGTGCCAGCAGCTTCCCGGGACAGGGGGCTAGGGAGCAGTACTTC
CDR3aa: CASSFPGQGAREQYF
abundance: many
j_gene: TRBJ2-7
v_gene: TRBV7-9
d_gene: TRBD1

CDR3nt: TGCAGTGGGGCCATAGAGAATGAGCAGTTCTTC
CDR3aa: CSGAIENEQFF
abundance: -
j_gene: TRBJ2-1
v_gene: TRBV20-1
d_gene: -

CDR3nt: TGTGCCTGGACGGGGGGGACATCGTATGCTGAAGCTTTCTTT
CDR3aa: CAWTGGTSYAEAFF
abundance: many
j_gene: TRBJ1-1
v_gene: TRBV30
d_gene: -

CDR3nt: TGTGCCAGTAGTGGGGTAGCGGCGAACACCGGGGAGCTGTTTTTT
CDR3aa: CASSGVAANTGELFF
abundance: -
j_gene: TRBJ2-2
v_gene: TRBV19
d_gene: -

CDR3nt: TGTGCCACCTACCATAGCGGGAGAATCCCGTTCTTC
CDR3aa: CATYHSGRIPFF
abundance: -
j_gene: TRBJ2-1
v_gene: TRBV6-1
d_gene: TRBD2

CDR3nt: TGTGCCAGCAGCTTGGTACCAGGGGCCAATGAGCAGTTCTTC
CDR3aa: CASSLVPGANEQFF
abundance: many
j_gene: TRBJ2-1
v_gene: TRBV7-9
d_gene: -

CDR3nt: TGTGCCAGTATGGTTGGCGGGGGGTTGGATGAGCAGTTCTTC
CDR3aa: CASMVGGGLDEQFF
abundance: few
j_gene: TRBJ2-1
v_gene: TRBV19
d_gene: TRBD2

CDR3nt: TGTGCCAGCAGTGAAACGGCAGAGGTGGATGAAGCTTTCTTT
CDR3aa: CASSETAEVDEAFF
abundance: many
j_gene: TRBJ1-1
v_gene: TRBV2
d_gene: -

CDR3nt: TGTGCCAGCAGCTTAGACGGGGGGCCAGCAGATACGCAGTATTTT
CDR3aa: CASSLDGGPADTQYF
abundance: -
j_gene: TRBJ2-3
v_gene: TRBV7-9
d_gene: -

CDR3nt: TGTGCCACCTCACTAGGGGGCTATGGCTACACCTTC
CDR3aa: CATSLGGYGYTF
abundance: few
j_gene: TRBJ1-2
v_gene: TRBV28
d_gene: -

CDR3nt: TGTGCCAGCAGTGAGACAGTTAACACTGAAGCTTTCTTT
CDR3aa: CASSETVNTEAFF
abundance: many
j_gene: TRBJ1-1
v_gene: TRBV2
d_gene: -

CDR3nt: TGTGCCAGCAGCCGCGAAGCCTTGAACACTGGAGCTTTCTTT
CDR3aa: CASSREALNTGAFF
abundance: many
j_gene: TRBJ1-1
v_gene: TRBV7-2
d_gene: -

CDR3nt: TGCGCCAGCAGCTCATCCGGGACAGGAAACACCATATATTTT
CDR3aa: CASSSSGTGNTIYF
abundance: -
j_gene: TRBJ1-3
v_gene: TRBV5-1
d_gene: -

CDR3nt: TGCGCCAGCAGCTTAGCGCCAATCCGCACAGATACGCAGTATTTT
CDR3aa: CASSLAPIRTDTQYF
abundance: few
j_gene: TRBJ2-3
v_gene: TRBV5-1
d_gene: -

CDR3nt: TGTGCCAGCCTCCAGGGGGCGCGGCGCACAGATACGCAGTATTTT
CDR3aa: CASLQGARRTDTQYF
abundance: few
j_gene: TRBJ2-3
v_gene: TRBV5-6
d_gene: TRBD1

CDR3nt: TGTGCCAGCAGCTTCCACCCCTACAGGGGTCCCAGCTCAATGAACACTGAAGCTTTCTTT
CDR3aa: CASSFHPYRGPSSMNTEAFF
abundance: many
j_gene: TRBJ1-1
v_gene: TRBV7-9
d_gene: TRBD1

CDR3nt: TGTGCCAGCAGGCAATACAATGAGCAGTTCTTC
CDR3aa: CASRQYNEQFF
abundance: many
j_gene: TRBJ2-1
v_gene: TRBV2
d_gene: -

CDR3nt: TGTGCCAGCGGCCCTTCTGGAAACACCATATATTTT
CDR3aa: CASGPSGNTIYF
abundance: -
j_gene: TRBJ1-3
v_gene: TRBV28
d_gene: -

CDR3nt: TGTGCCAGCAGCTTACAGGGGACAGGCCCCTACGAGCAGTACTTC
CDR3aa: CASSLQGTGPYEQYF
abundance: many
j_gene: TRBJ2-7
v_gene: TRBV6-1
d_gene: TRBD1

CDR3nt: TGTGCCAGCAGTGAGGAGGTCCCCTATAATTCACCCCTCCACTTT
CDR3aa: CASSEEVPYNSPLHF
abundance: once
j_gene: TRBJ1-6
v_gene: TRBV25-1
d_gene: -

CDR3nt: TGTGCCAGCACCCCCGGGCGGTCCTACAATGAGCAGTTCTTC
CDR3aa: CASTPGRSYNEQFF
abundance: many
j_gene: TRBJ2-1
v_gene: TRBV2
d_gene: -

CDR3nt: TGTGCCACCAGCAGAGATAAAGGGACTAGCAATGAGCAGTTCTTC
CDR3aa: CATSRDKGTSNEQFF
abundance: few
j_gene: TRBJ2-1
v_gene: TRBV15
d_gene: TRBD2

CDR3nt: TGTGCCAGCAGCTACGTATACGGGACAGGGGGCCCCAATCAGCCCCAGCATTTT
CDR3aa: CASSYVYGTGGPNQPQHF
abundance: many
j_gene: TRBJ1-5
v_gene: TRBV5-8
d_gene: TRBD1

CDR3nt: TGTGCCAGCAGTGAAGCGGCGGGGGGGTTCAATGAGCAGTTCTTC
CDR3aa: CASSEAAGGFNEQFF
abundance: many
j_gene: TRBJ2-1
v_gene: TRBV6-1
d_gene: TRBD2

CDR3nt: TGTGCCAGCGCCGACGGGACTGTTCGAGCTGAGCAGTTCTTC
CDR3aa: CASADGTVRAEQFF
abundance: -
j_gene: TRBJ2-1
v_gene: TRBV28
d_gene: -

CDR3nt: TGTGCCAGCAAATTAGCGGGAGGGCCCCGAGATACGCAGTATTTT
CDR3aa: CASKLAGGPRDTQYF
abundance: many
j_gene: TRBJ2-3
v_gene: TRBV7-2
d_gene: TRBD2

CDR3nt: TGTGCCACCAGCCCCCGAGGGAGGCTCTCCTACAATGAGCAGTTCTTC
CDR3aa: CATSPRGRLSYNEQFF
abundance: many
j_gene: TRBJ2-1
v_gene: TRBV15
d_gene: -